This entry lists 5 T cell receptor beta chains sequenced from one sample in a study of regulatory T cells in long-lasting Graves disease. As to time point: newly diagnosed GD, antithyroid drugs for less than 3 months. After RNA was extracted from PBMCs, the TCR library was made from it. Building of the TCR beta libraries involved iRepertoire HTBI primers and Arm-PCR of CDR3 regions. TCRdb reanalysed the multiplex PCR reads using MiXCR and keeps one entry per CDR3 protein. The sample lists roughly 500,000 distinct CDR3 sequences, roughly 12% occurring once. This sample also belongs to another study, concerning T cells in Graves' hyperthyroidism and ophthalmopathy.

The sequencing here drew on peripheral blood mononuclear cells (PBMCs), taken at new diagnosis, from a patient treated with antithyroid drugs. These receptors came from a man younger than 45 with Graves disease.

This clonotype was counted between two and nine times. V and J are TRBV6-1 and TRBJ2-2; D may be TRBD1 (5 bases). The CDR3 extends over 14 amino acids. CDR1 and CDR2 from the germline V gene are MNHNS and SASEGT. The V gene lost 8 bases and the J gene lost 3 bases, with 13 bases spanning the gap. CDR3 nucleotides: TGTGCCAGCGCCACAGGCGAGGACACCGGGGAGCTGTTTTTT. Its translation is CASATGEDTGELFF.

This clonotype was seen at least ten times. The chain employs TRBV11-2 and TRBJ2-3, with D unresolved. This CDR3 spans 16 amino acids. Germline V CDR1 and CDR2: SGHAT, FQNNGV. Trimming took 1 base from V and 8 from J, leaving 19 bases between them. The CDR3 DNA reads TGTGCCAGCAGCTTAGTCTCTCTCGAGTCGTGGGGTACGCAGTATTTT. Translation: CASSLVSLESWGTQYF.

This clonotype has just a few counts. The chain joins TRBV9 to TRBJ2-3; 9 nucleotides align to TRBD2. J lost 0 bases, V lost 4 bases, and 12 bases had no gene match. Germline CDR1 and CDR2: SGDLS and YYNGEE. The CDR3 is 18 residues long. The DNA for the CDR3 is TGTGCCAGCAGCCCCGGCACAGCGGGAGGCCTCAGCACAGATACGCAGTATTTT. This sequence encodes CASSPGTAGGLSTDTQYF.

This sequence joins TRBV15 and TRBJ2-5, with D hard to call. CDR1 LNHNV and CDR2 YYDKDF come from the germline V gene (reference sequence). The CDR3 contains 11 residues. V was pared by 1 base and J by 6 bases, with 3 bases between. The CDR3 nucleotides read TGTGCCACCAGCAGAGCCCAGACCCAGTACTTC. Its protein is CATSRAQTQYF.

J is TRBJ1-1 and V is TRBV30; no firm D call. From germline, CDR1 is GTSNPN and CDR2 SVGIG (reference sequence). The V and J ends lost 7 bases and 3 bases respectively, with 12 bases between them. This CDR3 spans 12 amino acids. CDR3 nucleotides: TGTGCCTCTCACACAGAGGACACTGAAGCTTTCTTT. Translated: CASHTEDTEAFF.